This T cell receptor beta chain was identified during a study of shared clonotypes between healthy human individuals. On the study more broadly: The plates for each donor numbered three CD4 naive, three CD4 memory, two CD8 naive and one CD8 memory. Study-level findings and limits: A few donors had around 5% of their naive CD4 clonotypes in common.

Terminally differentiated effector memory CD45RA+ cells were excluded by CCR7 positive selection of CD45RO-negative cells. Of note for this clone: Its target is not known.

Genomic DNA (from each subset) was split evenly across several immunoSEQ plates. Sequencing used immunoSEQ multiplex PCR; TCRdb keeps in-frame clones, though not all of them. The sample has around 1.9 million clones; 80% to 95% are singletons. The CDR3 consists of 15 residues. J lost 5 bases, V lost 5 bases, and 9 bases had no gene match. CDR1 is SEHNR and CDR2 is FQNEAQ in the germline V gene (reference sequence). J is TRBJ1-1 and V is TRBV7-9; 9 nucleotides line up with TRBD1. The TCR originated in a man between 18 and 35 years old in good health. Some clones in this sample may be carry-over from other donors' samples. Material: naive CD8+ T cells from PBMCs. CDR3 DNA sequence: TGTGCCAGCAGCACCAGACAGGGGGGGAAGACTGAAGCTTTCTTT. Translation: CASSTRQGGKTEAFF.